This section outlines one T cell receptor beta chain sequence together with its context. Time point defined: persistent/refractory GD, antithyroid drugs over 5 years with positive TRAb. PBMC-extracted RNA yielded the TCR library. V lost 1 base, J lost 4 bases, and 6 bases stayed unmatched. The V gene's germline CDR1 is KGHSH and CDR2 LQKENI. The CDR3 is 16 amino acids. Arm-PCR of CDR3 regions and iRepertoire HTBI primers were the basis on which TCR beta libraries were built. TCRdb reprocessed the multiplex PCR reads with MiXCR, giving one entry per CDR3 protein. The sample includes 400,000 to 500,000 distinct CDR3 sequences, under 25% seen only once; the top ten take roughly 8%. The sample is drawn from a study of regulatory T cells in long-lasting Graves disease.

The genes are TRBV18 and TRBJ2-2; 7 nucleotides agree with TRBD1. The sequence was collected from a female donor with Graves disease. Source: peripheral blood mononuclear cells (PBMCs), taken when the disease was refractory, from a patient treated with antithyroid drugs. CDR3 nucleotides: TGTGCCAGCTCACCACAGCAGGGGGAACTCACCGGGGAGCTGTTTTTT. Translation: CASSPQQGELTGELFF.